These T cell receptor beta chains were read from a single sample in a study of vaccination effects on CD4 cells after COVID-19. Their recognized antigens are unknown. Produced via immunoSEQ multiplex PCR; TCRdb's table is partial and in-frame only. The table includes 20,000 to 30,000 clones, about three quarters detected once. The sequencing here drew on CD4+ T cells from PBMCs cultured with SARS-CoV-2 spike peptides, taken before COVID-19 vaccination. These TCRs come from a human donor who had a prior SARS-CoV-2 infection. The CDR3 runs from the conserved cysteine through the conserved F or W. D genes are given only for firm matches. A row's size may be missing; if present it is once, few, many or a size class.

clone_size: few
j_call: TRBJ1-1
v_call: TRBV19
d_call: .
cdr3_nt: TGTGCCAGCAGGGGTATGAACACTGAAGCTTTCTTT
cdr3_aa: CASRGMNTEAFF

clone_size: .
j_call: TRBJ2-7
v_call: TRBV4-3
d_call: .
cdr3_nt: TGCGCCAGCAGCCAAGTCGGCAGGGTAGGAGACGAGCAGTACTTC
cdr3_aa: CASSQVGRVGDEQYF

clone_size: .
j_call: TRBJ2-7
v_call: TRBV30
d_call: TRBD1
cdr3_nt: TGTGCCTGGAGTGGACCCGGCGACAGGGCTAGCTCCTACGAGCAGTACTTC
cdr3_aa: CAWSGPGDRASSYEQYF

clone_size: .
j_call: TRBJ2-5
v_call: TRBV21-1
d_call: .
cdr3_nt: TGTGCCAGCAGCAAAATTGGACAGGAACAAGAGACCCAGTACTTC
cdr3_aa: CASSKIGQEQETQYF

clone_size: .
j_call: TRBJ2-7
v_call: TRBV15
d_call: .
cdr3_nt: TGTGCCACCAGCAGAGATCCCGAATACGAGCAGTACTTC
cdr3_aa: CATSRDPEYEQYF

clone_size: .
j_call: TRBJ2-3
v_call: TRBV20-1
d_call: .
cdr3_nt: TGCAGTGCTAGTCGGCAGGGAACAGATACGCAGTATTTT
cdr3_aa: CSASRQGTDTQYF

clone_size: .
j_call: TRBJ1-4
v_call: TRBV2
d_call: .
cdr3_nt: TGTGCCAGCAGTGTAATGGGGGGTGGGGAAAAACTGTTTTTT
cdr3_aa: CASSVMGGGEKLFF

clone_size: .
j_call: TRBJ1-1
v_call: TRBV30
d_call: TRBD1
cdr3_nt: TGTGCCTGGAGTGGGACAGGGAGCGCTGAAGCTTTCTTT
cdr3_aa: CAWSGTGSAEAFF

clone_size: .
j_call: TRBJ2-7
v_call: TRBV5-1
d_call: .
cdr3_nt: TGCGCCAGCAGCTTGGCTGGAGGGACCATCTACGAGCAGTACTTC
cdr3_aa: CASSLAGGTIYEQYF

clone_size: few
j_call: TRBJ2-2
v_call: TRBV9
d_call: .
cdr3_nt: TGTGCCAGCAGCGTAGGATCGGGCGTGAACACCGGGGAGCTGTTTTTT
cdr3_aa: CASSVGSGVNTGELFF

clone_size: .
j_call: TRBJ2-4
v_call: TRBV7-9
d_call: .
cdr3_nt: TGTGCCAGCAGCTTAGAACAGTCCATTCAGTACTTC
cdr3_aa: CASSLEQSIQYF

clone_size: .
j_call: TRBJ2-7
v_call: TRBV4-1
d_call: .
cdr3_nt: TGCGCCAGCAGCCCTCTAGGGTATAAGGAGCAGTACTTC
cdr3_aa: CASSPLGYKEQYF

clone_size: medium-sized
j_call: TRBJ2-7
v_call: TRBV5-1
d_call: .
cdr3_nt: TGCGCCAGCAGCTTAGGGTACAGCGACGAGCAGTACTTC
cdr3_aa: CASSLGYSDEQYF

clone_size: .
j_call: TRBJ2-1
v_call: TRBV18
d_call: TRBD2
cdr3_nt: TGTGCCAGCTCACCACTCGCCCTAGCGGGGGGTAATGAGCAGTTCTTC
cdr3_aa: CASSPLALAGGNEQFF

clone_size: .
j_call: TRBJ1-2
v_call: TRBV11-1
d_call: TRBD1
cdr3_nt: TGTGCCAGCAGCTTAACATCCAGGGGGCGCGGCTACACCTTC
cdr3_aa: CASSLTSRGRGYTF

clone_size: .
j_call: TRBJ2-3
v_call: TRBV9
d_call: .
cdr3_nt: TGTGCCAGCAGCGTATGGCCTGCCACAGATACGCAGTATTTT
cdr3_aa: CASSVWPATDTQYF

clone_size: .
j_call: TRBJ1-2
v_call: TRBV6-1
d_call: .
cdr3_nt: TGTGCCAGCAGTGAGGATGGGGGTAACTATGGCTACACCTTC
cdr3_aa: CASSEDGGNYGYTF

clone_size: .
j_call: TRBJ2-7
v_call: TRBV7-6
d_call: TRBD1
cdr3_nt: TGTGCCAGCAGCTTAGGATTGGGACAGGGTTCTGCCTACGAGCAGTACTTC
cdr3_aa: CASSLGLGQGSAYEQYF

clone_size: few
j_call: TRBJ1-1
v_call: TRBV9
d_call: .
cdr3_nt: TGTGCCAGCAGCGGGACCGGGGCGGTGAACACTGAAGCTTTCTTT
cdr3_aa: CASSGTGAVNTEAFF

clone_size: .
j_call: TRBJ2-5
v_call: TRBV5-8
d_call: .
cdr3_nt: TGTGCCAGCAGCTCCGGTGGCTTCCAAGAGACCCAGTACTTC
cdr3_aa: CASSSGGFQETQYF